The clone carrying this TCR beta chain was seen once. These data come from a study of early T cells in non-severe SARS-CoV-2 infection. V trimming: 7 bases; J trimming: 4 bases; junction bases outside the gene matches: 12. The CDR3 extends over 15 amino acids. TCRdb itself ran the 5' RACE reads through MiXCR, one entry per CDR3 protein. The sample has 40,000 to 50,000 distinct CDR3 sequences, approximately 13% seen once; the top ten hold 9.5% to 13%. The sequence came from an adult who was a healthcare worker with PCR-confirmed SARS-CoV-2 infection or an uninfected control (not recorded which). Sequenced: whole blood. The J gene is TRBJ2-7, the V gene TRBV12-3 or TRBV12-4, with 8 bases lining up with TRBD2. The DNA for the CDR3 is TGTGCCAGCACCCTAAGCGGGAGCCGGAATTACGAGCAGTACTTC. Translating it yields CASTLSGSRNYEQYF.